What follows is one T cell receptor (beta chain) and its context. The entry originates in a study of OX40 agonist ivuxolimab in advanced cancers. Assay: immunoSEQ multiplex PCR; the TCRdb copy retains only in-frame clones and omits some. This repertoire shows 57,000 or so clones, 65% to 85% found once; its top ten account for 4.6%. V was cut by 3 bases and J by 4 bases, with 7 bases left in between. CDR3 size: 13 residues. Germline CDR1 reads SGDLS; CDR2 reads YYNGEE. The receptor's source is an adult with an advanced solid tumor such as melanoma, head and neck, liver or kidney cancer. The sample here was CD4+ or CD8+ T cells sorted from blood, taken in a trial of the OX40 agonist ivuxolimab. This rearrangement joins TRBV9 to TRBJ1-4; unclear D gene. The CDR3 loop is CASSARLNEKLFF. CDR3 in DNA: TGTGCCAGCAGCGCCCGGCTTAATGAAAAACTGTTTTTT.